This T cell receptor (beta chain) was documented in a study of shared clonotypes between healthy human individuals. Study conclusions and caveats: Despite large depth, rarefaction showed incomplete sorted-subset sequencing.

Each donor was a Caucasian adult residing in Nashville, Tennessee. A CD45RA+ naive subset and a CD45RA-negative memory subset were split from CD4+ cells. Trimming removed 0 bases at V and 7 bases at J, with 7 bases between. This CDR3 has 13 residues. The germline V gene encodes CDR1 MNHEY and CDR2 SVGAGI. In the case of this clone: Antigen specificity is unknown.

The table came from immunoSEQ multiplex PCR; TCRdb's copy has only in-frame clones and leaves some out. This sample has over 2 million clones, with about 95% found just once. The receptor comes from a man between 18 and 35 years old in good health. The sample comprised naive CD4+ T cells sorted from blood. Subset in this sample: CD45RA+ positively selected. The chain combines TRBV6-5 with TRBJ1-5; no reliable D call. CDR3 coding DNA: TGTGCCAGCAGTTACTCGGTGGGCCAGCCCCAGCATTTT. Its translation: CASSYSVGQPQHF.